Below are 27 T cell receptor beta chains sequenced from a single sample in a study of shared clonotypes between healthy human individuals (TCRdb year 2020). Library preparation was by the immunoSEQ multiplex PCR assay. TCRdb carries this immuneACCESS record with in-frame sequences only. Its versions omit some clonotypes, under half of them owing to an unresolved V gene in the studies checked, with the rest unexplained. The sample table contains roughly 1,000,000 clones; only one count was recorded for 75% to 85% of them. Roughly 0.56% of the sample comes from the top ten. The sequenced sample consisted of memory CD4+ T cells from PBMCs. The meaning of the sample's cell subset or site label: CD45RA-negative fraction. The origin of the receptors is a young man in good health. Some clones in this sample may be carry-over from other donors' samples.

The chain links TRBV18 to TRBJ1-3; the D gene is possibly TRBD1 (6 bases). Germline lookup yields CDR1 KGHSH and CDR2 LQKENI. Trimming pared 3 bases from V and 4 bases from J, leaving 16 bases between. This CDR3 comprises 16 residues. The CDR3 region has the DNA TGTGCCAGCTCACCCCGTGGACAGTACTCCGGAAACACCATATATTTT. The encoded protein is CASSPRGQYSGNTIYF.

The CDR3 DNA reads TGTGCCGCAGCGAACTCCTACGAGCAGTACTTC. It codes for CAAANSYEQYF. This chain uses TRBV9 with TRBJ2-7, with unresolved D. Trimming took off 10 bases at V and 0 bases at J, with 8 bases between the two ends. The CDR3 runs 11 residues. CDR1 is SGDLS, CDR2 YYNGEE, per germline.

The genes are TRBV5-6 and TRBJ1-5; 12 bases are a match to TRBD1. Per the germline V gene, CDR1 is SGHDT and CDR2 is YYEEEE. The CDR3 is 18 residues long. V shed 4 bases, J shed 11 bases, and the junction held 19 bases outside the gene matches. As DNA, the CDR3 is TGTGCCAGCAGCACGACCCGGGACAGGGGGCCCCGGAGTTTGGCCCAGCATTTT. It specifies CASSTTRDRGPRSLAQHF.

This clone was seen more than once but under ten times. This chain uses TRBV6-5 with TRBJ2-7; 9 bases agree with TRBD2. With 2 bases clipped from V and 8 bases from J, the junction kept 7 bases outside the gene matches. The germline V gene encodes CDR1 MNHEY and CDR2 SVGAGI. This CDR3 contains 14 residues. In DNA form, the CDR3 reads TGTGCCAGCAGTTACCCAGCTAGCGGGAACCAGCAGTACTTC. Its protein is CASSYPASGNQQYF.

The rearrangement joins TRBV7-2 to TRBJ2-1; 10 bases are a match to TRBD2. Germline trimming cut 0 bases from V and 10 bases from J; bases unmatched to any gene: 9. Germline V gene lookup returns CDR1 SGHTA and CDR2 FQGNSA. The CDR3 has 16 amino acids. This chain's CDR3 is CASSLAGIAGGQEQFF. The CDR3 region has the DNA TGTGCCAGCAGCTTAGCGGGGATAGCGGGAGGACAAGAGCAGTTCTTC. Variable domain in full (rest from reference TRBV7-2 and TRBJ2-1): GAGVSQSPSNKVTEKGKDVELRCDPISGHTALYWYRQSLGQGLEFLIYFQGNSAPDKSGLPSDRFSAERTGGSVSTLTIQRTQQEDSAVYLCASSLAGIAGGQEQFFGPGTRLTVL.

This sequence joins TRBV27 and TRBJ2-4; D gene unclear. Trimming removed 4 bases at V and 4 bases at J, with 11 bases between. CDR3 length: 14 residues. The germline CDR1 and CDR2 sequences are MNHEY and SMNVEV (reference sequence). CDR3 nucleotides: TGTGCCAGCAGTTCCCCTGGGCGGAAAAACATTCAGTACTTC. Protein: CASSSPGRKNIQYF.

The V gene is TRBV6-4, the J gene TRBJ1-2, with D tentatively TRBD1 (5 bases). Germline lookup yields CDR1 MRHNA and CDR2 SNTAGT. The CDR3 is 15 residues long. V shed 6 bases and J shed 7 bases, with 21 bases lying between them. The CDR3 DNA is TGTGCCAGCAGCAGGGACCCTCGCCCCGTATCTGGCTACACCTTC. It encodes CASSRDPRPVSGYTF.

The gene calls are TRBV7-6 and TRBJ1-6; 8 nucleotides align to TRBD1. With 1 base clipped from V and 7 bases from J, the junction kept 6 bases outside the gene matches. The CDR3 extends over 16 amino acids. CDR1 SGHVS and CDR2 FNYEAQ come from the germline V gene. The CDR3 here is CASSLEAGGGNSPLHF. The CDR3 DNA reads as TGTGCCAGCAGCTTAGAGGCAGGGGGCGGGAATTCACCCCTCCACTTT.

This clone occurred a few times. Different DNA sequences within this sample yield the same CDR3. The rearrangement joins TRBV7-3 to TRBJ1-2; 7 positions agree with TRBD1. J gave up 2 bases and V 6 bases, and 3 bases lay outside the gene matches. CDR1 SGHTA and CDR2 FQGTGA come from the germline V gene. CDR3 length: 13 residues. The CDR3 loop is CASSPDRNYGYTF. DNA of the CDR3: TGTGCCAGCAGTCCGGACAGGAACTATGGCTACACCTTC.

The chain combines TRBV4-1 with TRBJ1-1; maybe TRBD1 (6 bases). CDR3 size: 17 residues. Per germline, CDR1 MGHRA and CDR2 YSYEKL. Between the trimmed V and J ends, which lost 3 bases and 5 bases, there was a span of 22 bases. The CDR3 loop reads CASSHSTGRGGRTEAFF. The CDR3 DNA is TGCGCCAGCAGCCACTCGACAGGCAGGGGCGGTCGGACTGAAGCTTTCTTT.

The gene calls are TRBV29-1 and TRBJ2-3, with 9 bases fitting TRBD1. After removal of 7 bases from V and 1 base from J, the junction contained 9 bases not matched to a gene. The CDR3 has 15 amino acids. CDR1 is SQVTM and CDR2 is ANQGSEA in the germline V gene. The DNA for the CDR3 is TGCAGCGCCGAAGAAACAGGGGGCGGCACAGATACGCAGTATTTT. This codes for CSAEETGGGTDTQYF.

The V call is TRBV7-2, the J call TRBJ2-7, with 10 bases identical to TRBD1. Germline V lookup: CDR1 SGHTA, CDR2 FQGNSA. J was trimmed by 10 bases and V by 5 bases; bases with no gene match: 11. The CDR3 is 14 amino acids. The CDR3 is CASSGGTGAGVQYF. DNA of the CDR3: TGTGCCAGCAGCGGAGGGACAGGGGCCGGGGTACAGTACTTC.

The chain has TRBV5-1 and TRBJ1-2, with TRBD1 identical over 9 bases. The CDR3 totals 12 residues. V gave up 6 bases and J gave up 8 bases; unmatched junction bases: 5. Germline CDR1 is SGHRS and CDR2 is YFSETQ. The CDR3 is CASNPGQGGYTF. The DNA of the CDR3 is TGCGCCAGCAACCCGGGACAGGGAGGCTACACCTTC. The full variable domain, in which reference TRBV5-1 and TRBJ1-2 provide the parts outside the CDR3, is KAGVTQTPRYLIKTRGQQVTLSCSPISGHRSVSWYQQTPGQGLQFLFEYFSETQRNKGNFPGRFSGRQFSNSRSEMNVSTLELGDSALYLCASNPGQGGYTFGSGTRLTVV.

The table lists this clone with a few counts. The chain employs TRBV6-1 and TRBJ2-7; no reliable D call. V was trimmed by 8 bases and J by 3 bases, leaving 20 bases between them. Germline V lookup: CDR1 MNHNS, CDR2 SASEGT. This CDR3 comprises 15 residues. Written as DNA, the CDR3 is TGTGCCAGCGGGTTATCTAACGGCGCCTTCTACGAGCAGTACTTC. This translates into CASGLSNGAFYEQYF.

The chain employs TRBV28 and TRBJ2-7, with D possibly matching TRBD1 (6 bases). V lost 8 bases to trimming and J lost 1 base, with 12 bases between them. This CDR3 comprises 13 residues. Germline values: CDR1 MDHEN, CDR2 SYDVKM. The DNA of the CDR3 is TGTGCCAGCTTGACAGGAGGATCCTACGAGCAGTACTTC. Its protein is CASLTGGSYEQYF.

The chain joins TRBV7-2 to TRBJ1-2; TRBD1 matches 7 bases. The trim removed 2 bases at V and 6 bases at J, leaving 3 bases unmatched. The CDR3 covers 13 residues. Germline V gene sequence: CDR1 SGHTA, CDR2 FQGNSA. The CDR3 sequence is CASSLRQGDGYTF. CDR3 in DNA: TGTGCCAGCAGCTTACGGCAGGGGGATGGCTACACCTTC.

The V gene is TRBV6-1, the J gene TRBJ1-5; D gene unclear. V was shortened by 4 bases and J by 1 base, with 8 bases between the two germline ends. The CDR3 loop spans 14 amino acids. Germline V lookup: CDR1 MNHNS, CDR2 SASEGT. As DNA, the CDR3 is TGTGCCAGCAGTGCCCTGGGGAGCAATCAGCCCCAGCATTTT. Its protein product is CASSALGSNQPQHF.

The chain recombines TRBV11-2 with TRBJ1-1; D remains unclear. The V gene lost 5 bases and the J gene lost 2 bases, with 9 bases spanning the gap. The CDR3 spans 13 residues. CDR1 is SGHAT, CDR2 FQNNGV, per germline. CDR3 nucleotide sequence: TGTGCCAGCAGCAAGGAAGAAAACACTGAAGCTTTCTTT. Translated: CASSKEENTEAFF.

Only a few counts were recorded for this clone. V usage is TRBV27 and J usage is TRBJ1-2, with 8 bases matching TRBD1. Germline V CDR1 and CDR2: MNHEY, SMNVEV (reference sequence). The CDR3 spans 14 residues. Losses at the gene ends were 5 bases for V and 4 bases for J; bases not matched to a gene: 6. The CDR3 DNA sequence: TGTGCCAGCAGTCTCGGACAGGGAGGCTATGGCTACACCTTC. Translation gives CASSLGQGGYGYTF.

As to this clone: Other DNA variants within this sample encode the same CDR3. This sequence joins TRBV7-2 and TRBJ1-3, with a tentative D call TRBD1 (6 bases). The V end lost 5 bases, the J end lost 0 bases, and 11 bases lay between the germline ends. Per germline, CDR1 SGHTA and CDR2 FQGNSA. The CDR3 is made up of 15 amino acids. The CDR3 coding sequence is TGTGCCAGCAGCCCCAGGACAGCCTCTGGAAACACCATATATTTT. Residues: CASSPRTASGNTIYF. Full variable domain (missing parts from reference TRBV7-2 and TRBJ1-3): GAGVSQSPSNKVTEKGKDVELRCDPISGHTALYWYRQSLGQGLEFLIYFQGNSAPDKSGLPSDRFSAERTGGSVSTLTIQRTQQEDSAVYLCASSPRTASGNTIYFGEGSWLTVV.

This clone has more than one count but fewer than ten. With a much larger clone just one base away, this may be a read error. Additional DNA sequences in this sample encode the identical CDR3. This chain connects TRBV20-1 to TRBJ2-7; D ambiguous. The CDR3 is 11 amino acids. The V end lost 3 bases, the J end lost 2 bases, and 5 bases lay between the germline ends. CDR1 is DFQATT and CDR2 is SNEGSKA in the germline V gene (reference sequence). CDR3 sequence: CSASSPYEQYF. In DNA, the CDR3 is TGCAGTGCTAGTTCCCCCTACGAGCAGTACTTC.

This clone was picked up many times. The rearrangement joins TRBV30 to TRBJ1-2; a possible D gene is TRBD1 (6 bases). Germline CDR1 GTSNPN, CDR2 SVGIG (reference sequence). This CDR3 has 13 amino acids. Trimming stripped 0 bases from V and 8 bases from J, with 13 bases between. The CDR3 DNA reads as TGTGCCTGGAGTGTAGGGCAGGGGAAGGGCTACACCTTC. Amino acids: CAWSVGQGKGYTF.

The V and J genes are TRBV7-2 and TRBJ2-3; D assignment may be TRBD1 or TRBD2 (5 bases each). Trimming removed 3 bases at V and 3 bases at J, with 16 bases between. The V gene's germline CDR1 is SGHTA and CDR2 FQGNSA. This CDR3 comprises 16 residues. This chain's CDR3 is CASSFALMGRTDTQYF. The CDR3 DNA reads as TGTGCCAGCAGCTTTGCCCTAATGGGACGGACAGATACGCAGTATTTT.

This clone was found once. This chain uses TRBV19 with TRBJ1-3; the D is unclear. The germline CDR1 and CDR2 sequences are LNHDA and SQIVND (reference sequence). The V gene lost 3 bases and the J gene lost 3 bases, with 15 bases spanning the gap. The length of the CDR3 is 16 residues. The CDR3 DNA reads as TGTGCCAGTAGTATCCCTAGGCAAACGGATGGAAACACCATATATTTT. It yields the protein CASSIPRQTDGNTIYF.

In nucleotides, the CDR3 is TGTGCCAGCAGCTTAGCCCCCCAACACGGACAGGGAGGCTACACCTTC. This sequence encodes CASSLAPQHGQGGYTF. V and J are TRBV7-2 and TRBJ1-2; the match to TRBD1 covers 8 bases. The CDR3 extends over 16 amino acids. Germline V gives CDR1 SGHTA, CDR2 FQGNSA. Trimming cost V 0 bases and J 8 bases; bases outside gene matches: 11.

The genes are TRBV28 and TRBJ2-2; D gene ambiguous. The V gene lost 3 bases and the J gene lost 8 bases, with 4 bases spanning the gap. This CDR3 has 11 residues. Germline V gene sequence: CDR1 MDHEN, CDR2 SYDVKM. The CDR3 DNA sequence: TGTGCCAGCAGTTTGATGGGGGAGCTGTTTTTT. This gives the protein CASSLMGELFF.

The CDR3 coding sequence is TGTGCCAGCAGTTCCATTCAATTCAAGCCCGGGACTAGCGGGTGGAGCTCCTACGAGCAGTACTTC. Encoded protein: CASSSIQFKPGTSGWSSYEQYF. This chain joins TRBV28 and TRBJ2-7, with 12 positions matching TRBD2. The germline CDR1 and CDR2 sequences are MDHEN and SYDVKM. The V and J ends lost 4 bases and 0 bases, in that order; junction bases with no gene match: 22. The CDR3 extends over 22 amino acids.